One sample yielded the 20 T cell receptor beta chains listed below, sequenced in a study of regulatory T cells in long-lasting Graves disease. Time point meaning: persistent/refractory GD, antithyroid drugs over 5 years with positive TRAb. PBMC-extracted RNA yielded the TCR library. Construction of the TCR beta libraries employed iRepertoire HTBI primers in conjunction with Arm-PCR of CDR3 regions. In TCRdb, the multiplex PCR reads were re-called with MiXCR into one record per CDR3 protein. The sample lists approximately 380,000 distinct CDR3 sequences, less than 25% occurring once. This sample comprised peripheral blood mononuclear cells (PBMCs), obtained when the disease was refractory, from a patient treated with antithyroid drugs. Source of these receptors: a female donor with Graves disease.

CDR3 coding DNA: TGTGCCAGTTCCGGGACAGGGCGTAATCAGCCCCAGCATTTT. Its translation: CASSGTGRNQPQHF. The chain uses TRBV19 and TRBJ1-5; 9 nucleotides line up with TRBD1. The CDR3 totals 14 residues. Germline CDR1 and CDR2: LNHDA and SQIVND (reference sequence). The J segment lost 4 bases and the V segment lost 8 bases, leaving 6 bases of the junction unmatched.

This clonotype was picked up a small number of times. CDR3 DNA: TGTGCCAGCAGTAAGGCCAGGGAGGGAGAGCTGTTTTTT. Protein: CASSKAREGELFF. The chain couples TRBV27 to TRBJ2-2; 7 bases agree with TRBD2. Germline CDR1 and CDR2: MNHEY and SMNVEV (reference sequence). This CDR3 has 13 amino acids. Trimming took 5 bases from V and 11 from J; bases not matched to a gene: 8.

This clonotype was counted at least ten times. The chain combines TRBV20-1 with TRBJ1-4; no clear D. The V gene's germline CDR1 is DFQATT and CDR2 SNEGSKA (reference sequence). The V end lost 5 bases, the J end lost 1 base, and 14 bases lay between the germline ends. CDR3 length: 15 residues. The DNA of the CDR3 is TGCAGTGCTCCCAGACTGGGAGAAACTAATGAAAAACTGTTTTTT. Residues: CSAPRLGETNEKLFF.

At least ten counts were recorded for this clonotype. This rearrangement joins TRBV7-9 to TRBJ2-5, with D perhaps matching TRBD1 (5 bases). CDR3 size: 14 residues. Per the germline V gene, CDR1 is SEHNR and CDR2 is FQNEAQ (reference sequence). V was cut by 5 bases and J by 1 base, with 11 bases left in between. CDR3 nucleotides: TGTGCCAGCAGCCAACGACAGTTCCAAGAGACCCAGTACTTC. Encoded protein: CASSQRQFQETQYF. Using reference TRBV7-9 and TRBJ2-5 for the parts outside the CDR3, the full variable domain is DTGVSQNPRHKITKRGQNVTFRCDPISEHNRLYWYRQTLGQGPEFLTYFQNEAQLEKSRLLSDRFSAERPKGSFSTLEIQRTEQGDSAMYLCASSQRQFQETQYFGPGTRLLVL.

This clonotype appeared many times. This chain connects TRBV7-2 to TRBJ2-7, with TRBD2 as a possible D gene (5 bases). CDR1 is SGHTA and CDR2 is FQGNSA in the germline V gene. Trimming took off 4 bases at V and 3 bases at J, with 13 bases between the two ends. The length of the CDR3 is 14 residues. The CDR3 loop reads CASSSSGKFYEQYF. The DNA of the CDR3 is TGTGCCAGCAGCTCCTCGGGAAAATTCTACGAGCAGTACTTC. The variable domain in full, completed from reference TRBV7-2 and TRBJ2-7, reads GAGVSQSPSNKVTEKGKDVELRCDPISGHTALYWYRQSLGQGLEFLIYFQGNSAPDKSGLPSDRFSAERTGGSVSTLTIQRTQQEDSAVYLCASSSSGKFYEQYFGPGTRLTVT.

This clonotype came up many times. J is TRBJ1-2 and V is TRBV24-1; D is ambiguous. Germline V gene lookup returns CDR1 KGHDR and CDR2 SFDVKD. The germline V and J ends were trimmed by 6 bases and 4 bases, with 5 bases remaining between them. The CDR3 is 11 residues long. In DNA, the CDR3 is TGTGCCACCAGTCACGGCTATGGCTACACCTTC. It yields the protein CATSHGYGYTF.

This clonotype was counted many times. The V gene is TRBV20-1, the J gene TRBJ1-6; perhaps TRBD1 as D (6 bases). This CDR3 comprises 15 residues. V was shortened by 5 bases and J by 0 bases, with 11 bases between the two germline ends. Germline-derived CDR1 and CDR2 are DFQATT and SNEGSKA (reference sequence). CDR3: CSAFTGSSYNSPLHF. CDR3 coding DNA: TGCAGTGCTTTTACAGGGAGCTCCTATAATTCACCCCTCCACTTT.

This clonotype was detected ten times or more. The chain couples TRBV7-2 to TRBJ2-7; D ambiguous. The CDR3 loop spans 13 amino acids. Trimming removed 5 bases at V and 3 bases at J, with 11 bases between. Germline loops: CDR1 SGHTA, CDR2 FQGNSA. For the CDR3, the DNA is TGTGCCAGCAGCCAATCCGCGAACTACGAGCAGTACTTC. Translation gives CASSQSANYEQYF.

This clonotype was detected many times. The V gene is TRBV28, the J gene TRBJ2-7; no reliable D call. CDR3 length equals 12 residues. Trimming removed 6 bases from V and 0 bases from J, with 6 bases in between. Germline values: CDR1 MDHEN, CDR2 SYDVKM. The CDR3 DNA follows: TGTGCCAGCAGCTTCAACTCCTACGAGCAGTACTTC. It specifies CASSFNSYEQYF.

This CDR3 is CASSESVGELFF. CDR3 bases: TGTGCCAGCAGTGAATCCGTCGGGGAGCTGTTTTTT. The chain uses TRBV25-1 and TRBJ2-2; D gene uncertain. Per germline, CDR1 MGHDK and CDR2 SYGVNS. The CDR3 extends over 12 amino acids. The ends were cut back, 1 base at V and 7 bases at J, with 4 bases in the middle.

This clonotype was detected many times. V is TRBV20-1 and J is TRBJ2-7, with 8 bases matching TRBD2. Germline V CDR1 and CDR2: DFQATT, SNEGSKA (reference sequence). The CDR3 spans 17 residues. V lost 3 bases, J lost 5 bases, and 18 bases stayed unmatched. The CDR3 region is CSARAGPAASGPNEQYF. The DNA of the CDR3 is TGCAGTGCTAGGGCAGGCCCCGCGGCTAGCGGGCCTAACGAGCAGTACTTC.

This clonotype was detected many times. The chain joins TRBV11-3 to TRBJ2-7, with 7 bases that match TRBD1. The V and J ends lost 3 bases and 6 bases, in that order; junction bases with no gene match: 5. This CDR3 has 13 residues. Per the germline V gene, CDR1 is SGHNT and CDR2 is YENEEA. CDR3 sequence: CASSFEGQTEQYF. Written as DNA, the CDR3 is TGTGCCAGCAGCTTTGAGGGACAGACCGAGCAGTACTTC.

Only a few counts were recorded for this clonotype. The rearrangement uses TRBV9 and TRBJ1-4, with D maybe TRBD1 (5 bases). Germline V gives CDR1 SGDLS, CDR2 YYNGEE. The CDR3 length is 16 residues. The V gene lost 7 bases and the J gene lost 7 bases, with 23 bases spanning the gap. The CDR3 sequence is CASGPNPGTTSEKLFF. The CDR3 DNA follows: TGTGCCAGCGGACCAAACCCCGGGACGACGAGTGAAAAACTGTTTTTT.

This chain links TRBV5-1 with TRBJ2-5; TRBD2 might be the D (6 bases). The CDR3 spans 14 residues. The V gene's germline CDR1 is SGHRS and CDR2 YFSETQ. V was cut by 4 bases and J by 8 bases, with 18 bases left in between. The CDR3 sequence: CASSPSEGYGTQYF. For the CDR3, the DNA is TGCGCCAGCAGCCCTTCGGAGGGCTATGGAACCCAGTACTTC.

This clonotype has more than one count but fewer than ten. This chain links TRBV5-1 with TRBJ2-2; a weak D match, TRBD1 (6 bases). The ends were cut back, 2 bases at V and 4 bases at J, with 18 bases in the middle. The CDR3 extends over 17 amino acids. Germline values: CDR1 SGHRS, CDR2 YFSETQ. CDR3 sequence reads: CASSLSGRGSGTGELFF. In nucleotides, the CDR3 is TGCGCCAGCAGCTTATCCGGCAGGGGCAGCGGCACCGGGGAGCTGTTTTTT. The full variable domain, in which reference TRBV5-1 and TRBJ2-2 provide the parts outside the CDR3, is KAGVTQTPRYLIKTRGQQVTLSCSPISGHRSVSWYQQTPGQGLQFLFEYFSETQRNKGNFPGRFSGRQFSNSRSEMNVSTLELGDSALYLCASSLSGRGSGTGELFFGEGSRLTVL.

At least ten counts were recorded for this clonotype. This chain links TRBV27 with TRBJ1-1, with a possible D match to TRBD1 (6 bases). Trimming took off 4 bases at V and 6 bases at J, with 15 bases between the two ends. Germline values: CDR1 MNHEY, CDR2 SMNVEV (reference sequence). This CDR3 spans 14 amino acids. The CDR3 loop reads CASSYHQGSPEAFF. The CDR3 DNA follows: TGTGCCAGCAGTTACCACCAGGGGAGCCCTGAAGCTTTCTTT.

This clonotype was observed at least ten times. This rearrangement joins TRBV6-1 to TRBJ1-1, with D hard to call. V lost 8 bases to trimming and J lost 0 bases, with 13 bases between them. CDR1 and CDR2 (germline): MNHNS, SASEGT. The CDR3 totals 14 residues. The CDR3 region is CASGSDILNTEAFF. Written as DNA, the CDR3 is TGTGCCAGCGGCTCCGACATTCTGAACACTGAAGCTTTCTTT.

The chain has TRBV5-1 and TRBJ2-3, with D possibly matching TRBD1 (5 bases). Looked up from germline, CDR1 is SGHRS and CDR2 is YFSETQ. V lost 1 base and J lost 0, with 9 bases in between. CDR3 length equals 15 residues. The CDR3 loop reads CASSLSGKSTDTQYF. The CDR3 DNA sequence: TGCGCCAGCAGCTTGTCAGGGAAAAGCACAGATACGCAGTATTTT. The full variable domain, rest sourced from reference TRBV5-1 and TRBJ2-3, is KAGVTQTPRYLIKTRGQQVTLSCSPISGHRSVSWYQQTPGQGLQFLFEYFSETQRNKGNFPGRFSGRQFSNSRSEMNVSTLELGDSALYLCASSLSGKSTDTQYFGPGTRLTVL.

This clonotype has more than one count but fewer than ten. The chain couples TRBV15 to TRBJ2-3, with TRBD2 identical over 7 bases. Germline V CDR1 and CDR2: LNHNV, YYDKDF (reference sequence). The CDR3 is 17 amino acids. Trimming removed 5 bases from V and 2 bases from J; junction bases left unmatched: 13. CDR3 region: CATSPLGDSGITDTQYF. The CDR3 DNA follows: TGTGCCACCAGCCCCCTCGGCGACAGCGGGATCACAGATACGCAGTATTTT. The full variable domain, completed using reference TRBV15 and TRBJ2-3, is DAMVIQNPRYQVTQFGKPVTLSCSQTLNHNVMYWYQQKSSQAPKLLFHYYDKDFNNEADTPDNFQSRRPNTSFCFLDIRSPGLGDTAMYLCATSPLGDSGITDTQYFGPGTRLTVL.

This chain joins TRBV6-2 or TRBV6-3 and TRBJ1-2, with no clear D. V was shortened by 0 bases and J by 7 bases, with 9 bases between the two germline ends. The germline CDR1 and CDR2 sequences are MNHEY and SVGEGT. This CDR3 spans 13 amino acids. The CDR3 DNA reads as TGTGCCAGCAGTTACTCGATTGGGCGTGGCTACACCTTC. Translating it yields CASSYSIGRGYTF.